What follows are 6 T cell receptor beta chains derived from one specimen sequenced in a study of early T cells in non-severe SARS-CoV-2 infection. TCRdb reprocessed the 5' RACE reads with MiXCR, giving one entry per CDR3 protein. Of about 27,000 distinct CDR3 sequences in the sample, 4.4% were seen once. The specimen was whole blood. Receptor source: an adult who was a healthcare worker with PCR-confirmed SARS-CoV-2 infection or an uninfected control (not recorded which).

This clonotype appeared many times. This sequence joins TRBV16 and TRBJ2-7, with a possible D match to TRBD2 (6 bases). The V gene's germline CDR1 is KGHSY and CDR2 FQNENV. The V end was cut by 0 bases, the J end by 3 bases, with 9 bases between. There are 14 residues in the CDR3. The CDR3 region is CASSQSASDYEQYV. DNA for the CDR3: TGTGCCAGCAGCCAATCTGCTAGCGACTACGAGCAGTACGTC.

This clonotype was recorded many times. V gene TRBV7-9 combines with J gene TRBJ2-7; TRBD2 agrees at 13 bases. V was clipped by 4 bases and J by 4 bases; unmatched bases: 7. The germline V gene has CDR1 SEHNR and CDR2 FQNEAQ (reference sequence). The length of the CDR3 is 16 residues. The CDR3 DNA is TGTGCCAGCAGCTCGGTGACTAGCGGGAGGTTGTACGAGCAGTACTTC. Translation: CASSSVTSGRLYEQYF.

The chain is built from TRBV6-2 or TRBV6-3 and TRBJ2-3; TRBD2 might be the D (5 bases). Per germline, CDR1 MNHEY and CDR2 SVGEGT. The CDR3 totals 16 residues. Trimming took off 5 bases at V and 1 base at J, with 16 bases between the two ends. The CDR3 DNA is TGTGCCAGCAGTGGAGGACTGCATTCCCGCACAGATACGCAGTATTTT. Residues: CASSGGLHSRTDTQYF.

The chain links TRBV6-2 or TRBV6-3 to TRBJ2-6; unclear D gene. Germline lookup yields CDR1 MNHEY and CDR2 SVGEGT. V dropped 7 bases and J dropped 0 bases, with 4 bases sitting between them. The CDR3 spans 13 residues. Here the CDR3 reads CASKPSGANVLTF. The CDR3 DNA sequence: TGTGCCAGCAAACCCTCTGGGGCCAACGTCCTGACTTTC.

This clonotype was recorded many times. The chain carries TRBV6-1 and TRBJ2-7; TRBD2 matches 7 bases. The CDR3 loop spans 18 amino acids. Germline-derived CDR1 and CDR2 are MNHNS and SASEGT. The V segment lost 4 bases and the J segment 4 bases; nucleotides outside the gene matches: 19. CDR3 amino acids: CASSGCGSFVDSEYEQYV. The DNA for the CDR3 is TGTGCCAGCAGTGGGTGCGGGAGTTTTGTCGATTCTGAGTACGAGCAGTACGTC.

This clonotype was counted at least ten times. This rearrangement joins TRBV27 to TRBJ2-3, with D unresolved. Germline CDR1 MNHEY, CDR2 SMNVEV (reference sequence). The CDR3 is made up of 15 amino acids. The germline V and J ends were trimmed by 3 bases and 0 bases, with 10 bases remaining between them. CDR3 residues: CASSFLATSTDTQYF. CDR3 nucleotide sequence: TGTGCCAGCAGTTTTTTGGCTACAAGCACAGATACGCAGTATTTT.